This T cell receptor beta chain was identified during a study of shared clonotypes between healthy human individuals. Sequenced by immunoSEQ multiplex PCR; TCRdb stores in-frame clones only, minus some. The sample shows about 2.4 million clones, approximately 92% of them seen only once. Germline-derived CDR1 and CDR2 are SNHLY and FYNNEI. V shed 10 bases and J shed 11 bases, with 15 bases lying between them. The CDR3 contains 12 residues. This clone was recorded once. The sequence was collected from a man aged 18 to 29 in good health. Material: naive CD4+ T cells sorted from blood. Noted subset: CD45RA+ positively selected. This chain uses TRBV2 with TRBJ1-6; D perhaps matches TRBD1 (6 bases). The CDR3: CATQGLGAPLHF. The CDR3 nucleotides are TGTGCCACACAGGGTCTAGGGGCACCCCTCCACTTT. Drawing the rest from reference TRBV2 and TRBJ1-6, the complete variable domain is EPEVTQTPSHQVTQMGQEVILRCVPISNHLYFYWYRQILGQKVEFLVSFYNNEISEKSEIFDDQFSVERPDGSNFTLKIRSTKLEDSAMYFCATQGLGAPLHFGNGTRLTVT.